The 24 T cell receptor beta chains listed next were all sequenced from one sample in a study of monozygotic twins with cystic fibrosis. Sequenced by immunoSEQ multiplex PCR; TCRdb stores in-frame clones only, minus some. The sample holds over 15,000 clones, approximately 97% seen once. Input material: blood. Every receptor here comes from a woman between 25 and 40 years old with cystic fibrosis.

The table lists this clone with a count of one. The rearrangement uses TRBV19 and TRBJ1-6; tentatively, D is TRBD1 (6 bases). CDR3 length equals 15 residues. Germline V gene data show CDR1 as LNHDA and CDR2 as SQIVND (reference sequence). With 5 bases removed from V and 9 bases from J, the gap between germline ends came to 17 bases. The CDR3 DNA reads TGTGCCAGTAGTGTTCAACAGGGTGATGGTTCACCCCTCCACTTT. It is translated as CASSVQQGDGSPLHF.

The chain uses TRBV14 and TRBJ1-2, with D uncertain. The CDR3 consists of 15 residues. Germline V gives CDR1 SGHDN, CDR2 FVKESK. V lost 4 bases, J lost 5 bases, and 17 bases lay in between. In DNA, the CDR3 is TGTGCCAGCAGCCCACCCCTGAGCGGATCGTATGGCTACACCTTC. Encoded protein: CASSPPLSGSYGYTF.

This rearrangement joins TRBV6-1 to TRBJ1-4, with 8 bases lining up with TRBD1. CDR1 MNHNS and CDR2 SASEGT come from the germline V gene. CDR3 size: 16 residues. Unmatched junction bases numbered 15, after V lost 7 bases and J lost 8 bases. CDR3 DNA: TGTGCCAGCACCGAAGCCCCCACAGGGGGTGGGGAAAAACTGTTTTTT. Its protein is CASTEAPTGGGEKLFF.

The chain has TRBV6-5 and TRBJ2-1; 8 nucleotides agree with TRBD1. This CDR3 region has 14 residues. J was trimmed by 6 bases and V by 7 bases; bases with no gene match: 8. The germline CDR1 and CDR2 sequences are MNHEY and SVGAGI. For the CDR3, the DNA is TGTGCCAGCACCGACAGGGGATGGGGCAATGAGCAGTTCTTC. Protein: CASTDRGWGNEQFF.

J is TRBJ1-1 and V is TRBV19, with D perhaps matching TRBD1 (5 bases). With 4 bases removed from V and 6 bases from J, the gap between germline ends came to 9 bases. This CDR3 comprises 12 residues. Germline V gene sequence: CDR1 LNHDA, CDR2 SQIVND (reference sequence). DNA for the CDR3: TGTGCCAGTAGTAAAAGGGGTTCTGAAGCTTTCTTT. Amino acids: CASSKRGSEAFF. The complete variable domain, with remaining parts taken from reference TRBV19 and TRBJ1-1, reads DGGITQSPKYLFRKEGQNVTLSCEQNLNHDAMYWYRQDPGQGLRLIYYSQIVNDFQKGDIAEGYSVSREKKESFPLTVTSAQKNPTAFYLCASSKRGSEAFFGQGTRLTVV.

The V and J genes are TRBV19 and TRBJ1-1; D not certain. CDR3 length: 18 amino acids. Germline assignment: CDR1 LNHDA and CDR2 SQIVND (reference sequence). V lost 4 bases and J lost 0, with 21 bases in between. The CDR3 here is CASSTHARVVFMNTEAFF. The CDR3 DNA reads TGTGCCAGTAGTACGCACGCTAGGGTCGTGTTTATGAACACTGAAGCTTTCTTT.

V is TRBV7-2 and J is TRBJ1-5; D might be TRBD1 (6 bases). The CDR3 sequence is 14 residues long. Germline-derived CDR1 and CDR2 are SGHTA and FQGNSA. Trimming took 0 bases from V and 8 from J, leaving 11 bases between them. The CDR3 spells CASSLAPGDKPQHF. CDR3 bases: TGTGCCAGCAGCTTAGCCCCAGGGGATAAGCCCCAGCATTTT.

The chain joins TRBV29-1 to TRBJ1-2; TRBD1 is a possible D gene (5 bases). This CDR3 spans 12 amino acids. The V and J ends lost 6 bases and 4 bases respectively, with 12 bases between them. The germline CDR1 and CDR2 sequences are SQVTM and ANQGSEA. CDR3 sequence reads: CSVLEGSYGYTF. The CDR3 DNA reads TGCAGCGTCCTCGAGGGGTCCTATGGCTACACCTTC.

The CDR3 region is CASSSSTGAYNEQFF. The CDR3 coding sequence is TGCGCCAGCAGCTCATCGACAGGGGCATACAATGAGCAGTTCTTC. The gene calls are TRBV5-1 and TRBJ2-1, with 8 bases that match TRBD1. With 3 bases clipped from V and 4 bases from J, the junction kept 6 bases outside the gene matches. Looked up from germline, CDR1 is SGHRS and CDR2 is YFSETQ. The CDR3 has 15 residues.

The V gene is TRBV13, the J gene TRBJ2-1; D is perhaps TRBD1 or TRBD2 (5 bases each). This CDR3 is 15 amino acids long. V was cut by 9 bases and J by 0 bases, with 15 bases left in between. In germline, CDR1 is PRHDT, CDR2 FYEKMQ (reference sequence). In nucleotides, the CDR3 is TGTGCCAGTACCCTGGGACGCAGCTCCTACAATGAGCAGTTCTTC. It encodes CASTLGRSSYNEQFF.

The rearrangement links TRBV5-1 to TRBJ2-5; no reliable D call. The CDR3 loop spans 15 amino acids. V dropped 4 bases and J dropped 2 bases, with 15 bases sitting between them. Germline CDR1 reads SGHRS; CDR2 reads YFSETQ. DNA of the CDR3: TGCGCCAGCAGCGCCCCCGGCAGGTCACAAGAGACCCAGTACTTC. Translating gives CASSAPGRSQETQYF.

The chain joins TRBV29-1 to TRBJ2-4; D call uncertain. The ends were cut back, 3 bases at V and 9 bases at J, with 18 bases in the middle. This CDR3 contains 14 residues. The germline CDR1 and CDR2 sequences are SQVTM and ANQGSEA. CDR3 in DNA: TGCAGCGTTGAGTGGCACCTCGGAGTAGGCATTCAGTACTTC. Its protein is CSVEWHLGVGIQYF.

The chain carries TRBV19 and TRBJ2-7; 9 bases fit TRBD2. The CDR3 extends over 14 amino acids. CDR1 is LNHDA, CDR2 SQIVND, per germline (reference sequence). The V and J ends lost 3 bases and 6 bases, in that order; junction bases with no gene match: 6. The CDR3 DNA sequence: TGTGCCAGTAGTATCGGCGGGGGGGCCATCGAGCAGTACTTC. It yields the protein CASSIGGGAIEQYF.

V usage is TRBV10-2 and J usage is TRBJ2-2, with D perhaps matching TRBD2 (6 bases). V was cut by 0 bases and J by 7 bases, with 18 bases left in between. CDR1 and CDR2 from the germline V gene are WSHSY and SAAADI. The CDR3 loop spans 17 amino acids. The CDR3 DNA follows: TGCGCCAGCAGTGAGTCCCCCGGGGACTTCACCTACGGGGAGCTGTTTTTT. This encodes CASSESPGDFTYGELFF.

The rearrangement joins TRBV6-1 to TRBJ2-3; TRBD1 matches 11 bases. The CDR3 has 15 amino acids. J gave up 2 bases and V 5 bases, and 3 bases lay outside the gene matches. Germline values: CDR1 MNHNS, CDR2 SASEGT. The CDR3 region is CASSSGQGATDTQYF. The CDR3, as DNA: TGTGCCAGCAGTTCTGGACAGGGGGCCACAGATACGCAGTATTTT.

V usage is TRBV5-1 and J usage is TRBJ2-3; 7 nucleotides match TRBD1. Germline lookup yields CDR1 SGHRS and CDR2 YFSETQ. Unmatched junction bases numbered 6, after V lost 4 bases and J lost 1 base. This CDR3 region has 15 residues. CDR3 in amino acids: CASSPGQLRTDTQYF. CDR3 coding DNA: TGCGCCAGCAGCCCGGGACAGCTACGCACAGATACGCAGTATTTT.

The chain couples TRBV2 to TRBJ1-5; D unresolved. V gave up 4 bases and J gave up 4 bases, with 11 bases separating them. From germline, CDR1 is SNHLY and CDR2 FYNNEI. This CDR3 region has 14 residues. CDR3 DNA: TGTGCCAGCAGTGGTAGACGGGAAAATCAGCCCCAGCATTTT. Protein sequence: CASSGRRENQPQHF.

The chain links TRBV5-4 to TRBJ2-5, with D perhaps assigned TRBD1 or TRBD2 (6 bases each). The CDR3 contains 13 residues. Between the trimmed V and J ends, which lost 0 bases and 7 bases, there was a span of 10 bases. Germline loops: CDR1 SGHNT, CDR2 YYREEE (reference sequence). CDR3 bases: TGTGCCAGCAGCTTGGAACAGGGAGGGACCCAGTACTTC. This sequence encodes CASSLEQGGTQYF.

V usage is TRBV5-1 and J usage is TRBJ1-5; D unclear. The germline V gene encodes CDR1 SGHRS and CDR2 YFSETQ. The CDR3 consists of 15 residues. Trimming left V 0 bases short and J 1 base short, with 8 bases between. CDR3 amino acids: CASSLGGSSNQPQHF. The CDR3 DNA reads as TGCGCCAGCAGCTTGGGGGGATCCAGCAATCAGCCCCAGCATTTT.

The V and J genes are TRBV12-1 and TRBJ2-7; no check of the table's D call, TRBD1, against the DNA was made. TRBV12-1 is deemed a pseudogene. This CDR3 is built from 15 residues. CDR3 in DNA: TGTGCCAGCAGCTTTCTTGGACAGGTACCCTACGAGCAGTACTTC. It translates to CASSFLGQVPYEQYF.

The chain links TRBV4-1 to TRBJ1-2, with a tentative D call TRBD1 (5 bases). This CDR3 is 14 amino acids long. Germline lookup yields CDR1 MGHRA and CDR2 YSYEKL. V shed 3 bases and J shed 14 bases, with 22 bases lying between them. The CDR3 bases are TGCGCCAGCAGCCAGGGGCACACACAGTCCCCTATGACCTTC. Residues: CASSQGHTQSPMTF.

The chain recombines TRBV5-1 with TRBJ1-2; D call uncertain. V was clipped by 1 base and J by 4 bases, with 8 bases between them. Germline CDR1 and CDR2: SGHRS and YFSETQ. There are 13 residues in the CDR3. CDR3 protein: CASSLNGFYGYTF. CDR3 DNA: TGCGCCAGCAGCTTGAATGGGTTCTATGGCTACACCTTC.

This chain links TRBV10-3 with TRBJ2-3; D not certain. This CDR3 is built from 12 residues. The V end was cut by 6 bases, the J end by 6 bases, with 10 bases between. CDR1 ENHRY and CDR2 SYGVKD come from the germline V gene. The CDR3 DNA sequence: TGTGCCATCAGGGATTCTACCGATACGCAGTATTTT. Residues: CAIRDSTDTQYF.

The chain is built from TRBV6-1 and TRBJ1-2; TRBD1 agrees at 7 bases. Germline values: CDR1 MNHNS, CDR2 SASEGT. There are 15 residues in the CDR3. The V gene end was trimmed by 3 bases and the J gene end by 1 base; junction bases not matched to a gene: 5. DNA of the CDR3: TGTGCCAGCAGTGATAGACAGGGACGTAACTATGGCTACACCTTC. The encoded protein is CASSDRQGRNYGYTF.